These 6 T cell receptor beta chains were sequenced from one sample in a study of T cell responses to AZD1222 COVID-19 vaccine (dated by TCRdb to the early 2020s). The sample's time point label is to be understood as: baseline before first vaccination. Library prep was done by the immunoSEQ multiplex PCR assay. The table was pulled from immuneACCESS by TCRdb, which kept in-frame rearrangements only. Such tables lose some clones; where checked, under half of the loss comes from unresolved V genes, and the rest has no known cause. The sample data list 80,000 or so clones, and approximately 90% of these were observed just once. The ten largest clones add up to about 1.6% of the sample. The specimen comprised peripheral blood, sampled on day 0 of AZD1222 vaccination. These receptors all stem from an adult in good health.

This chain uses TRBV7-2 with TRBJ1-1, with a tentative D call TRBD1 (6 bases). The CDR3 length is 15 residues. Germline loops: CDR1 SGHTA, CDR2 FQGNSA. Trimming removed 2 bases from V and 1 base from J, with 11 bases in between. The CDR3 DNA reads TGTGCCAGCAGCTTAAGTAGAGGGGGGAACACTGAAGCTTTCTTT. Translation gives CASSLSRGGNTEAFF.

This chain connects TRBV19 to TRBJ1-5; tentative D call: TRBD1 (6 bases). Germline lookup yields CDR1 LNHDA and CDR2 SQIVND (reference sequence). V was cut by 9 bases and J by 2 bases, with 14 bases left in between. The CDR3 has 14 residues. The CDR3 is CASRGGLRNQPQHF. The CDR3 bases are TGTGCCAGCCGGGGGGGGCTGCGCAATCAGCCCCAGCATTTT.

DNA for the CDR3: TGTGCCAGTACCGCCGGGGGCCCCCGGGAGACCCAGTACTTC. Translating gives CASTAGGPRETQYF. The gene calls are TRBV19 and TRBJ2-5, with D perhaps TRBD1 or TRBD2 (6 bases each). CDR1 and CDR2 (germline): LNHDA, SQIVND (reference sequence). The CDR3 extends over 14 amino acids. The V and J ends lost 7 bases and 5 bases respectively, with 17 bases between them.

CDR3 nucleotides: TGTGCCAGCAGCGCGGGGGAAGGGGCGTTGAATCGCTACACCTTC. It is translated as CASSAGEGALNRYTF. V is TRBV9 and J is TRBJ1-2; a possible D gene is TRBD1 (5 bases). The V end lost 3 bases, the J end lost 9 bases, and 21 bases lay between the germline ends. The CDR3 covers 15 residues. Germline V gives CDR1 SGDLS, CDR2 YYNGEE.

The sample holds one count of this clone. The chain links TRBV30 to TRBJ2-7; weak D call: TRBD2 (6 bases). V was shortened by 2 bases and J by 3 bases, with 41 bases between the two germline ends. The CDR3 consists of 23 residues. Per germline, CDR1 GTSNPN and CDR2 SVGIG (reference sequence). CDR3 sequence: CAWSTSASLTGLLYRPGDYEQYF. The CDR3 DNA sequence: TGTGCCTGGAGTACCTCAGCGTCGCTCACGGGCCTTCTTTACCGGCCGGGGGACTACGAGCAGTACTTC. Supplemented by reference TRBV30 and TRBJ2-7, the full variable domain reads SQTIHQWPATLVQPVGSPLSLECTVEGTSNPNLYWYRQAAGRGLQLLFYSVGIGQISSEVPQNLSASRPQDRQFILSSKKLLLSDSGFYLCAWSTSASLTGLLYRPGDYEQYFGPGTRLTVT.

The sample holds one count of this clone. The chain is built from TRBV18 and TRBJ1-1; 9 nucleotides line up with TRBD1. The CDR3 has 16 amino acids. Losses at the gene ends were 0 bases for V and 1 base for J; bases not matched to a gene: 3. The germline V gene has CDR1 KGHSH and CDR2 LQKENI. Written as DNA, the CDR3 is TGTGCCAGCTCACCACCGAACAGGGGGCCGAACACTGAAGCTTTCTTT. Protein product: CASSPPNRGPNTEAFF. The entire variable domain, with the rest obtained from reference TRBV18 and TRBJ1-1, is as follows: NAGVMQNPRHLVRRRGQEARLRCSPMKGHSHVYWYRQLPEEGLKFMVYLQKENIIDESGMPKERFSAEFPKEGPSILRIQQVVRGDSAAYFCASSPPNRGPNTEAFFGQGTRLTVV.